The 31 T cell receptor beta chains given below trace back to one sample, sequenced in a study of CD8 T cells in Susac syndrome. The authors reverse transcribed roughly 0.5 to 1 ug RNA with random hexamers. TCRdb itself ran the immunoSEQ multiplex PCR reads through MiXCR, one entry per CDR3 protein. Among about 400,000 distinct CDR3 sequences listed, roughly 85% were seen once. The specimen sequenced was CD8+ T cells from PBMCs. The receptors were sampled from a human donor with multiple sclerosis.

This clonotype has a handful of counts. The V call is TRBV6-5, the J call TRBJ2-1, with D uncertain. Germline CDR1 and CDR2: MNHEY and SVGAGI. The CDR3 spans 12 residues. V shed 5 bases and J shed 7 bases, with 9 bases lying between them. The CDR3 coding sequence is TGTGCCAGCAGTCCTAGTCGGAATGAGCAGTTCTTC. Translating it yields CASSPSRNEQFF.

The rearrangement uses TRBV12-5 and TRBJ2-6; perhaps D is TRBD1 or TRBD2 (5 bases each). CDR3 size: 18 residues. The germline V gene encodes CDR1 LGHNT and CDR2 FRNRAP. Trimming removed 3 bases from V and 1 base from J, with 16 bases in between. The chain's CDR3 is CASGFISEGSSGANVLTF. The CDR3 nucleotides read TGTGCTAGTGGTTTTATTAGCGAGGGGAGTTCTGGGGCCAACGTCCTGACTTTC. The full variable domain, completed using reference TRBV12-5 and TRBJ2-6, is DARVTQTPRHKVTEMGQEVTMRCQPILGHNTVFWYRQTMMQGLELLAYFRNRAPLDDSGMPKDRFSAEMPDATLATLKIQPSEPRDSAVYFCASGFISEGSSGANVLTFGAGSRLTVL.

This clonotype was observed a few times. V usage is TRBV5-4 and J usage is TRBJ1-5; D is unresolved. The CDR3 is 15 amino acids. V was trimmed by 3 bases and J by 3 bases, leaving 13 bases between them. CDR1 and CDR2 (germline): SGHNT, YYREEE (reference sequence). CDR3 nucleotides: TGTGCCAGCAGCTGGACGCCGGGTCCCAATCAGCCCCAGCATTTT. This sequence encodes CASSWTPGPNQPQHF. The complete variable domain, with remaining parts taken from reference TRBV5-4 and TRBJ1-5, reads ETGVTQSPTHLIKTRGQQVTLRCSSQSGHNTVSWYQQALGQGPQFIFQYYREEENGRGNFPPRFSGLQFPNYSSELNVNALELDDSALYLCASSWTPGPNQPQHFGDGTRLSIL.

The J gene is TRBJ2-1, the V gene TRBV27; 11 bases map to TRBD1. CDR1 and CDR2 (germline): MNHEY, SMNVEV (reference sequence). The CDR3 extends over 16 amino acids. The V and J ends lost 6 bases and 5 bases, in that order; junction bases with no gene match: 9. As DNA, the CDR3 is TGTGCCAGCAGCCGGAAAGGACAGGGGGCCCACAATGAGCAGTTCTTC. This encodes CASSRKGQGAHNEQFF.

This clonotype appeared a single time. This is likely a read error, given that the CDR3 carries no conserved phenylalanine or tryptophan at its end. This chain connects TRBV4-1 to TRBJ1-1; D gene uncertain. The CDR3 runs 13 residues. The ends were cut back, 3 bases at V and 0 bases at J, with 5 bases in the middle. CDR1 is MGHRA, CDR2 YSYEKL, per germline. The CDR3 sequence: CASSQGMNTEAFL. The CDR3 region has the DNA TGCGCCAGCAGCCAGGGGATGAACACTGAAGCTTTCCTT.

The CDR3: CASSQDQAWGRRYGYTF. The CDR3 coding sequence is TGCGCCAGCAGCCAAGATCAGGCATGGGGACGGCGCTATGGCTACACCTTC. The V call is TRBV4-1, the J call TRBJ1-2, with TRBD1 as a possible D gene (5 bases). The V end was cut by 0 bases, the J end by 4 bases, with 18 bases between. Germline V gives CDR1 MGHRA, CDR2 YSYEKL. The CDR3 has 17 amino acids.

This clonotype was seen only a few times. The chain carries TRBV7-9 and TRBJ1-4; 8 nucleotides align to TRBD1. V shed 5 bases, J shed 4 bases, and the junction held 18 bases outside the gene matches. Germline-derived CDR1 and CDR2 are SEHNR and FQNEAQ (reference sequence). CDR3 length: 19 residues. The CDR3 loop reads CASSPPLGQGKSGNEKLFF. The CDR3 nucleotides read TGTGCCAGCAGCCCCCCTCTTGGACAGGGAAAGTCGGGTAATGAAAAACTGTTTTTT. Filled out from reference TRBV7-9 and TRBJ1-4, the complete variable domain reads DTGVSQNPRHKITKRGQNVTFRCDPISEHNRLYWYRQTLGQGPEFLTYFQNEAQLEKSRLLSDRFSAERPKGSFSTLEIQRTEQGDSAMYLCASSPPLGQGKSGNEKLFFGSGTQLSVL.

V and J are TRBV29-1 and TRBJ2-7; 11 bases are shared with TRBD1. The CDR3 has 14 residues. Germline V gives CDR1 SQVTM, CDR2 ANQGSEA. Unmatched junction bases numbered 6, after V lost 5 bases and J lost 3 bases. The CDR3 nucleotides read TGCAGCGTTTGGGTGGGACAGGGGGGCTACGAGCAGTACTTC. It translates to CSVWVGQGGYEQYF.

V usage is TRBV12-3 or TRBV12-4 and J usage is TRBJ2-1; 9 positions match TRBD1. The length of the CDR3 is 15 residues. With V trimmed by 5 bases and J by 2 bases, 4 bases remained unmatched. CDR3 in DNA: TGTGCCAGCAGTGGACAGGGGCAGGCCTACAATGAGCAGTTCTTC. It is translated as CASSGQGQAYNEQFF.

The chain has TRBV6-1 and TRBJ1-5; no definite D call. The CDR3 covers 16 residues. V dropped 5 bases and J dropped 3 bases, with 17 bases sitting between them. CDR1 is MNHNS, CDR2 SASEGT, per germline. The DNA for the CDR3 is TGTGCCAGCAGTCAAACGACCGGGAACCTCAATCAGCCCCAGCATTTT. Its protein product is CASSQTTGNLNQPQHF.

V and J are TRBV20-1 and TRBJ1-2, with D tentatively TRBD1 (5 bases). Looked up from germline, CDR1 is DFQATT and CDR2 is SNEGSKA (reference sequence). This CDR3 has 12 amino acids. V lost 3 bases and J lost 3, with 8 bases in between. The CDR3 region has the DNA TGCAGTGCTAGGGACACCTACTATGGCTACACCTTC. This sequence encodes CSARDTYYGYTF.

The chain employs TRBV3-1 and TRBJ2-1, with no clear D. Germline-derived CDR1 and CDR2 are LGHDT and YNNKEL (reference sequence). Trimming took 8 bases from V and 4 from J, leaving 6 bases between them. CDR3 length: 11 amino acids. The CDR3 loop reads CASGIYNEQFF. CDR3 in DNA: TGTGCCAGCGGTATATACAATGAGCAGTTCTTC.

This clonotype was picked up a small number of times. V gene TRBV11-2 combines with J gene TRBJ1-4, with 8 bases identical to TRBD1. The CDR3 runs 16 residues. Germline lookup yields CDR1 SGHAT and CDR2 FQNNGV. Trimming at V came to 4 bases and at J to 5 bases, leaving 9 bases not matched to a gene. CDR3: CASSSPGQGRNEKLFF. DNA of the CDR3: TGTGCCAGCAGCTCCCCTGGACAGGGCAGAAATGAAAAACTGTTTTTT.

The J gene is TRBJ1-5, the V gene TRBV10-2; 11 positions agree with TRBD1. The ends lost 5 bases at V and 6 bases at J; junction bases unmatched: 6. The germline CDR1 and CDR2 sequences are WSHSY and SAAADI. CDR3 size: 15 residues. The CDR3 coding sequence is TGCGCCAGCAGTTCGGACAGGGGGCCTGTTCAGCCCCAGCATTTT. It codes for CASSSDRGPVQPQHF.

The chain recombines TRBV12-5 with TRBJ1-5, with 9 nucleotides matching TRBD1. Per germline, CDR1 LGHNT and CDR2 FRNRAP. The CDR3 consists of 20 residues. Trimming took 1 base from V and 7 from J; bases not matched to a gene: 20. The CDR3, as DNA: TGTGCTAGTGGTTTGGCCCTATCCCGGGACAGGGACACTATTGACCAGCCCCAGCATTTT. Its protein is CASGLALSRDRDTIDQPQHF. Full variable domain (rest looked up from reference TRBV12-5 and TRBJ1-5): DARVTQTPRHKVTEMGQEVTMRCQPILGHNTVFWYRQTMMQGLELLAYFRNRAPLDDSGMPKDRFSAEMPDATLATLKIQPSEPRDSAVYFCASGLALSRDRDTIDQPQHFGDGTRLSIL.

V gene TRBV19 combines with J gene TRBJ2-2; 8 nucleotides align to TRBD2. V was pared by 3 bases and J by 3 bases, with 12 bases of the junction left unmatched. The CDR3 loop spans 18 amino acids. CDR1 LNHDA and CDR2 SQIVND come from the germline V gene (reference sequence). Here the CDR3 reads CASSILFEAGAHTGELFF. Written as DNA, the CDR3 is TGTGCCAGTAGTATTCTCTTCGAAGCGGGGGCCCACACCGGGGAGCTGTTTTTT.

The chain has TRBV20-1 and TRBJ1-6, with TRBD1 identical over 9 bases. CDR1 and CDR2 (germline): DFQATT, SNEGSKA (reference sequence). This CDR3 comprises 15 residues. After removal of 3 bases from V and 9 bases from J, the junction contained 9 bases not matched to a gene. DNA for the CDR3: TGCAGTGCTAGGGACCGGGACAGGGAGGTTTCACCCCTCCACTTT. Its protein product is CSARDRDREVSPLHF.

The gene calls are TRBV29-1 and TRBJ2-1, with 8 nucleotides matching TRBD1. CDR1 and CDR2 (germline): SQVTM, ANQGSEA. Losses at the gene ends were 6 bases for V and 5 bases for J; bases not matched to a gene: 6. The CDR3 length is 13 residues. CDR3 coding DNA: TGCAGCGTAGCCGGGGGACAGGACAATGAGCAGTTCTTC. Amino acids: CSVAGGQDNEQFF.

J is TRBJ2-2 and V is TRBV19; tentatively, D is TRBD1 or TRBD2 (6 bases each). This CDR3 comprises 17 residues. Trimming pared 5 bases from V and 1 base from J, leaving 17 bases between. Per the germline V gene, CDR1 is LNHDA and CDR2 is SQIVND (reference sequence). The DNA for the CDR3 is TGTGCCAGTAGTTCCGATTCTGGGGGGCGGAACACCGGGGAGCTGTTTTTT. It translates to CASSSDSGGRNTGELFF.

The CDR3 here is CAWTPPNTEAFF. As DNA, the CDR3 is TGTGCCTGGACTCCTCCAAACACTGAAGCTTTCTTT. V is TRBV30 and J is TRBJ1-1; D ambiguous. Germline CDR1 GTSNPN, CDR2 SVGIG (reference sequence). This CDR3 contains 12 residues. The ends were cut back, 4 bases at V and 2 bases at J, with 8 bases in the middle.

The V call is TRBV21-1, the J call TRBJ2-2; the table names TRBD1, a call not compared with the DNA. TRBV21-1 represents a pseudogene. There are 19 residues in the CDR3. This CDR3 reads CASSKSRGPGSVGTGELFF. The CDR3 DNA sequence: TGTGCCAGCAGCAAATCCCGGGGGCCAGGATCTGTTGGCACCGGGGAGCTGTTTTTT.

The rearrangement uses TRBV6-1 and TRBJ2-1, with a tentative D call TRBD1 (5 bases). The germline V gene has CDR1 MNHNS and CDR2 SASEGT. The CDR3 is made up of 14 amino acids. The V and J ends lost 5 bases and 9 bases respectively, with 17 bases between them. CDR3 in amino acids: CASSRTSEVTEQFF. The CDR3 DNA is TGTGCCAGCAGTAGGACAAGTGAGGTAACTGAGCAGTTCTTC.

This CDR3 reads CASSGLGLLVGELFF. The CDR3 DNA is TGTGCCAGCAGTGGTCTTGGGTTATTGGTCGGGGAGCTGTTTTTT. The chain employs TRBV28 and TRBJ2-2; no reliable D call. Trimming left V 5 bases short and J 7 bases short, with 17 bases between. Germline CDR1 and CDR2: MDHEN and SYDVKM. The CDR3 sequence is 15 residues long. The variable domain in full, with the rest retrieved from reference TRBV28 and TRBJ2-2, is DVKVTQSSRYLVKRTGEKVFLECVQDMDHENMFWYRQDPGLGLRLIYFSYDVKMKEKGDIPEGYSVSREKKERFSLILESASTNQTSMYLCASSGLGLLVGELFFGEGSRLTVL.

The V call is TRBV5-4, the J call TRBJ1-2; D might be TRBD1 (6 bases). V gave up 7 bases and J gave up 3 bases, with 16 bases separating them. Germline CDR1 is SGHNT and CDR2 is YYREEE (reference sequence). There are 14 residues in the CDR3. CDR3 nucleotides: TGTGCCAGCTGGAGGACAGACCAATACTATGGCTACACCTTC. This gives the protein CASWRTDQYYGYTF.

The CDR3 region is CASSPRLGLAWNEQFF. Here the CDR3 DNA reads TGTGCCAGCTCACCAAGATTGGGACTAGCGTGGAATGAGCAGTTCTTC. The chain is built from TRBV18 and TRBJ2-1; 10 nucleotides match TRBD2. V trimming: 2 bases; J trimming: 7 bases; junction bases outside the gene matches: 8. This CDR3 spans 16 amino acids. Germline CDR1 and CDR2: KGHSH and LQKENI.

The chain recombines TRBV29-1 with TRBJ2-1; D tentatively fits TRBD1 or TRBD2 (5 bases each). CDR1 is SQVTM, CDR2 ANQGSEA, per germline. The CDR3 is made up of 11 amino acids. The V end lost 6 bases, the J end lost 8 bases, and 11 bases lay between the germline ends. In DNA, the CDR3 is TGCAGCGTGAGGGGAAGTGATGAGCAGTTCTTC. This sequence encodes CSVRGSDEQFF.

V usage is TRBV20-1 and J usage is TRBJ1-1; D may be TRBD1 (5 bases). The length of the CDR3 is 12 residues. Germline V gene data show CDR1 as DFQATT and CDR2 as SNEGSKA (reference sequence). V was pared by 5 bases and J by 5 bases, with 12 bases between. The CDR3 sequence: CSAGKGETEAFF. CDR3 DNA sequence: TGCAGTGCTGGAAAAGGGGAGACTGAAGCTTTCTTT.

The genes are TRBV6-4 and TRBJ1-2, with D possibly matching TRBD1 (6 bases). Trimming left V 0 bases short and J 8 bases short, with 13 bases between. The CDR3 extends over 14 amino acids. The germline V gene has CDR1 MRHNA and CDR2 SNTAGT. The CDR3 sequence: CASSDSGGAHGYTF. In DNA form, the CDR3 reads TGTGCCAGCAGTGACTCGGGGGGGGCGCACGGCTACACCTTC.

This clonotype occurred once. This rearrangement joins TRBV25-1 to TRBJ1-1; a possible D gene is TRBD1 (5 bases). V was cut by 1 base and J by 0 bases, with 18 bases left in between. The CDR3 is 18 amino acids. The germline V gene has CDR1 MGHDK and CDR2 SYGVNS. For the CDR3, the DNA is TGTGCCAGCAGTGAATCTCGGGGCACAAGCTTTATGAACACTGAAGCTTTCTTT. It translates to CASSESRGTSFMNTEAFF.

The V gene is TRBV28, the J gene TRBJ1-1; TRBD1 matches 9 bases. The CDR3 has 14 residues. J gave up 6 bases and V 6 bases, and 8 bases lay outside the gene matches. Germline loops: CDR1 MDHEN, CDR2 SYDVKM. The CDR3 nucleotides are TGTGCCAGCAGCGAACCGGGACAGGGCTCTGAAGCTTTCTTT. Protein product: CASSEPGQGSEAFF.

The chain carries TRBV20-1 and TRBJ2-7; 7 bases fit TRBD1. V lost 0 bases to trimming and J lost 2 bases; unmatched junction nucleotides: 10. CDR3 length equals 16 residues. In germline, CDR1 is DFQATT, CDR2 SNEGSKA (reference sequence). For the CDR3, the DNA is TGCAGTGCTAGAGATAGGGGCCAGGGGGAACCCTACGAGCAGTACTTC. Translating gives CSARDRGQGEPYEQYF.